A few counts support the clone carrying this T cell receptor (beta chain). Its matching antigen is unknown. These data originate in a study of identical twins. The trim removed 5 bases at V and 11 bases at J, leaving 12 bases unmatched. The CDR3 consists of 14 residues. CDR1 is DFQATT and CDR2 is SNEGSKA in the germline V gene (reference sequence). From the 5' RACE reads, TCRdb called clonotypes with MiXCR, one entry per CDR3 protein. Here the sample spans 400,000 to 600,000 distinct CDR3 sequences, 20% to 25% being singletons. General study points: Zero-insertion analyses could be partly confounded by invariant MAIT and iNKT cells.

The sample was also reused in another study, on yellow fever vaccine responses in identical twins.

The chain has TRBV20-1 and TRBJ1-1, with TRBD1 matching 12 bases. This sequence originates from a woman aged 18-30 years in good health. The specimen sequenced was CD4+ T cells sorted from blood. CDR3 DNA sequence: TGCAGTGCTGGCCGGGACAGGGGGCGAGGGGACGCTTTCTTT. Amino acid sequence: CSAGRDRGRGDAFF.